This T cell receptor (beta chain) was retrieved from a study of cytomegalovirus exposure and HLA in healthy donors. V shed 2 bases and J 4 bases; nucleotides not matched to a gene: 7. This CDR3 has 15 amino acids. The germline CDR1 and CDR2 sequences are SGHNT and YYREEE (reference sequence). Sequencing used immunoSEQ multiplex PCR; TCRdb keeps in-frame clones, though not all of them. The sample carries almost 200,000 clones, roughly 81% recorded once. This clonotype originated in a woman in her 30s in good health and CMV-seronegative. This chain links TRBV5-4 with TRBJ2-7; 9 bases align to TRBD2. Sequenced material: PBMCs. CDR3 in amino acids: CASSFMAGGPYEQYF. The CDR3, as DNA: TGTGCCAGCAGCTTTATGGCGGGAGGGCCGTACGAGCAGTACTTC.